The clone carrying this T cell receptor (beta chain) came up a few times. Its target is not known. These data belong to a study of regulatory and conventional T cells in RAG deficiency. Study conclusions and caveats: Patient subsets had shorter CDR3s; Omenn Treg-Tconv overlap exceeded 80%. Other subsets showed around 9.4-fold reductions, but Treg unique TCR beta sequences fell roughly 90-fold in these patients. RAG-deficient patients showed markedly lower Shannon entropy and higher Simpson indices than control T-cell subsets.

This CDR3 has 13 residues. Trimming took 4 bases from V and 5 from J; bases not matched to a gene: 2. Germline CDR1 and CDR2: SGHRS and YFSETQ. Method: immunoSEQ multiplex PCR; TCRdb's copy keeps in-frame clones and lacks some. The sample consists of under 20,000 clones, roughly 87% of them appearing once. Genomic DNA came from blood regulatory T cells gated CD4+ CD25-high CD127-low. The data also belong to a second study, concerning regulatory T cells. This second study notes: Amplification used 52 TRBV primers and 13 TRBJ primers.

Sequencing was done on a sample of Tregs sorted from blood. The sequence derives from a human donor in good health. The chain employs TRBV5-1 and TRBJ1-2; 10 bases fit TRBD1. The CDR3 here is CASSPDRGYGYTF. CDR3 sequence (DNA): TGCGCCAGCAGCCCGGACAGGGGGTATGGCTACACCTTC.